This TCR beta chain was captured in a study of molecular identifiers for immune sequencing clone quantification. General study results and limits: Barcodes shared by identical TCR molecules could lead to underestimated sizes of highly expanded clones. Jurkat TCR RNA spiked in from one cell could reportedly be detected among about a million naive cells.

The CDR3 has 14 amino acids. Trimming cost V 0 bases and J 0 bases, with 4 bases left between them. Germline CDR1 SGDLS, CDR2 YYNGEE. This clonotype was seen repeatedly, ten times or more. The antigen is undetermined. With listed TCR primers and previously described methods, bulk TCR libraries were prepared. TCRdb passed the PCR reads through MiXCR, listing each CDR3 protein once. The table lists a few hundred thousand distinct CDR3 sequences, roughly 24% of them singletons. This chain uses TRBV9 with TRBJ1-5; D ambiguous. This sequence was found in a human donor in good health. Some libraries in this study had Jurkat cell RNA spiked in. Material: naive CD8+ T cells from blood, with Jurkat cell RNA spiked in. The subset here: FACS-sorted CD8+CD4-CCR7+CD45RA+ naive T cells. CDR3 DNA sequence: TGTGCCAGCAGCGTAGACTCTAGCAATCAGCCCCAGCATTTT. This sequence encodes CASSVDSSNQPQHF.